Below are 21 T cell receptor beta chains sequenced from a single sample in a study of OX40 agonist ivuxolimab in advanced cancers. Library construction relied on the immunoSEQ multiplex PCR assay. Held by TCRdb, this immuneACCESS table contains in-frame sequences only and omits some clones. Under half of the omission traces to an unresolved V gene where checked; the cause of the rest is unknown. This sample has tens of thousands of clones in its table, and approximately 92% of those were observed once. The top ten hold approximately 23% of the sample. This material consisted of CD4+ or CD8+ T cells sorted from blood, taken in a trial of the OX40 agonist ivuxolimab. The source is an adult with an advanced solid tumor such as melanoma, head and neck, liver or kidney cancer.

The chain's CDR3 is CASSVGGGVRDTDTQYF. CDR3 DNA: TGTGCCAGCAGCGTAGGGGGCGGAGTGAGGGACACAGATACGCAGTATTTT. This chain links TRBV9 with TRBJ2-3; D is perhaps TRBD1 or TRBD2 (5 bases each). Between the trimmed V and J ends, which lost 0 bases and 2 bases, there was a span of 16 bases. This CDR3 is built from 17 residues. In germline, CDR1 is SGDLS, CDR2 YYNGEE.

This clone came up a few times. V and J are TRBV7-9 and TRBJ2-2; the D is unclear. V dropped 8 bases and J dropped 4 bases, with 14 bases sitting between them. CDR3 length: 14 amino acids. CDR1 SEHNR and CDR2 FQNEAQ come from the germline V gene (reference sequence). DNA of the CDR3: TGTGCCAGCCCAGGCAGAAAACCCACCGGGGAGCTGTTTTTT. Protein: CASPGRKPTGELFF.

This clone was recorded only once. V and J are TRBV4-3 and TRBJ2-2, with 9 bases identical to TRBD2. Per the germline V gene, CDR1 is LGHNA and CDR2 is YSLEER. The CDR3 extends over 17 amino acids. V gave up 4 bases and J gave up 2 bases; unmatched junction bases: 8. In DNA, the CDR3 is TGCGCCAGCAGCCCGGGACTAGCATACGATAACACCGGGGAGCTGTTTTTT. Amino acid sequence: CASSPGLAYDNTGELFF.

V is TRBV5-6 and J is TRBJ2-4, with 8 bases that match TRBD2. Germline V gene lookup returns CDR1 SGHDT and CDR2 YYEEEE. This CDR3 spans 16 amino acids. With 4 bases clipped from V and 3 bases from J, the junction kept 9 bases outside the gene matches. The CDR3: CASSPRERERKNIQYF. In DNA form, the CDR3 reads TGTGCCAGCAGCCCCAGAGAGCGGGAGCGCAAAAACATTCAGTACTTC.

V is TRBV6-5 and J is TRBJ1-2; 9 bases are shared with TRBD1. The CDR3 extends over 15 amino acids. From germline, CDR1 is MNHEY and CDR2 SVGAGI. J was trimmed by 4 bases and V by 0 bases; bases with no gene match: 3. CDR3 region: CASSYSPDRGYGYTF. Here the CDR3 DNA reads TGTGCCAGCAGTTACTCCCCGGACAGGGGCTATGGCTACACCTTC.

CDR3 coding DNA: TGTGCCACCTCCCTCGGACAGGGGCACAATACGCCCCAGCATTTT. It codes for CATSLGQGHNTPQHF. V gene TRBV18 combines with J gene TRBJ1-5, with 9 bases fitting TRBD1. Germline assignment: CDR1 KGHSH and CDR2 LQKENI. This CDR3 has 15 residues. J was trimmed by 9 bases and V by 10 bases; bases with no gene match: 16.

The rearrangement joins TRBV13 to TRBJ1-2; D possibly corresponds to TRBD1 (5 bases). Per germline, CDR1 PRHDT and CDR2 FYEKMQ (reference sequence). This CDR3 region has 17 residues. V dropped 5 bases and J dropped 4 bases, with 23 bases sitting between them. CDR3 residues: CASSPLGGEGSTYGYTF. CDR3 bases: TGTGCCAGCAGCCCACTGGGGGGTGAGGGGTCCACCTATGGCTACACCTTC.

The chain joins TRBV4-3 to TRBJ2-1; perhaps TRBD2 as D (5 bases). Germline CDR1 LGHNA, CDR2 YSLEER. Trimming removed 3 bases at V and 8 bases at J, with 8 bases between. This CDR3 spans 12 amino acids. The CDR3 protein is CASSQRAYEQFF. CDR3 DNA: TGCGCCAGCAGCCAGAGGGCCTATGAGCAGTTCTTC.

The chain employs TRBV6-5 and TRBJ2-7; tentatively, D is TRBD2 (6 bases). Germline V lookup: CDR1 MNHEY, CDR2 SVGAGI. The CDR3 runs 15 residues. The V end was cut by 5 bases, the J end by 5 bases, with 19 bases between. CDR3 sequence: CASSPSYWGEDEQYF. The CDR3 DNA is TGTGCCAGCAGTCCATCCTACTGGGGGGAAGACGAGCAGTACTTC.

The genes are TRBV7-9 and TRBJ2-7, with 7 bases aligning to TRBD1. The length of the CDR3 is 13 residues. The trim removed 2 bases at V and 5 bases at J, leaving 3 bases unmatched. Germline CDR1 and CDR2: SEHNR and FQNEAQ (reference sequence). The DNA of the CDR3 is TGTGCCAGCAGCTTAAAACAGGGGAACGAGCAGTACTTC. It encodes CASSLKQGNEQYF.

The chain combines TRBV7-3 with TRBJ2-1; 8 bases map to TRBD1. The CDR3 spans 15 residues. Germline V CDR1 and CDR2: SGHTA, FQGTGA. V gave up 5 bases and J gave up 10 bases; unmatched junction bases: 13. The CDR3 DNA reads TGTGCCAGCAGCCTTACCGGGACAGGAATCCTCGAGCAGTTCTTC. This sequence encodes CASSLTGTGILEQFF.

The CDR3: CASKPRLAYEQYF. DNA for the CDR3: TGTGCCAGCAAACCTCGACTAGCTTACGAGCAGTACTTC. This chain joins TRBV6-5 and TRBJ2-7, with TRBD2 matching over 7 bases. Trimming cost V 7 bases and J 4 bases; bases outside gene matches: 7. Germline-derived CDR1 and CDR2 are MNHEY and SVGAGI. CDR3 size: 13 residues.

The chain combines TRBV28 with TRBJ2-7; no clear D. V lost 4 bases, J lost 0 bases, and 13 bases lay in between. The CDR3 totals 15 residues. Germline values: CDR1 MDHEN, CDR2 SYDVKM. CDR3 sequence reads: CASSSPGTYSYEQYF. The CDR3 bases are TGTGCCAGCAGTTCCCCGGGTACGTACTCCTACGAGCAGTACTTC.

The rearrangement links TRBV27 to TRBJ2-7; 9 bases map to TRBD2. Losses at the gene ends were 1 base for V and 2 bases for J; bases not matched to a gene: 3. The CDR3 is 15 residues long. The germline CDR1 and CDR2 sequences are MNHEY and SMNVEV (reference sequence). The CDR3 DNA reads as TGTGCCAGCAGTTTATACCCTAGCGGGGCCTACGAGCAGTACTTC. Protein sequence: CASSLYPSGAYEQYF.

The chain has TRBV18 and TRBJ2-3; 13 bases map to TRBD2. Germline CDR1 and CDR2: KGHSH and LQKENI. The CDR3 extends over 18 amino acids. V lost 3 bases to trimming and J lost 0 bases; unmatched junction nucleotides: 6. Here the CDR3 DNA reads TGTGCCAGCTCACCGGCCGGGACTAGCGGGATAAGCACAGATACGCAGTATTTT. It is translated as CASSPAGTSGISTDTQYF.

V gene TRBV27 combines with J gene TRBJ2-7, with a weak D call TRBD2 (5 bases). This CDR3 has 13 amino acids. V lost 3 bases to trimming and J lost 7 bases, with 13 bases between them. Germline CDR1 reads MNHEY; CDR2 reads SMNVEV (reference sequence). The CDR3 loop is CASSFRGVSEQYF. Written as DNA, the CDR3 is TGTGCCAGCAGTTTTCGGGGAGTAAGTGAGCAGTACTTC.

J is TRBJ2-7 and V is TRBV28; unclear D gene. CDR1 and CDR2 from the germline V gene are MDHEN and SYDVKM. Trimming took off 7 bases at V and 2 bases at J, with 15 bases between the two ends. CDR3 length equals 14 residues. CDR3 nucleotides: TGTGCCAGCAACTTGGTCGAAAAGGCCTACGAGCAGTACTTC. As protein: CASNLVEKAYEQYF.

This clone showed up just once. The rearrangement links TRBV9 to TRBJ1-2; TRBD1 aligns across 8 bases. The junction had 14 bases not matched to a gene; V was cut back by 3 bases and J by 7 bases. This CDR3 is built from 16 residues. The germline V gene encodes CDR1 SGDLS and CDR2 YYNGEE. The CDR3 DNA reads as TGTGCCAGCAGCGAGTCTATTAGGACAGGGAGTTTTGGCTACACCTTC. Translation gives CASSESIRTGSFGYTF. Full variable domain (rest looked up from reference TRBV9 and TRBJ1-2): DSGVTQTPKHLITATGQRVTLRCSPRSGDLSVYWYQQSLDQGLQFLIQYYNGEERAKGNILERFSAQQFPDLHSELNLSSLELGDSALYFCASSESIRTGSFGYTFGSGTRLTVV.

This clone appeared a single time. V usage is TRBV5-8 and J usage is TRBJ1-3; D ambiguous. Looked up from germline, CDR1 is SGHTS and CDR2 is YDEGEE. Trimming removed 0 bases from V and 0 bases from J, with 10 bases in between. The CDR3 extends over 16 amino acids. The CDR3 is CASSLVGFDSGNTIYF. The CDR3 nucleotides read TGTGCCAGCAGCTTGGTGGGATTCGACTCTGGAAACACCATATATTTT.

The chain uses TRBV7-3 and TRBJ2-1; 10 nucleotides match TRBD2. The germline gives CDR1 SGHTA, CDR2 FQGTGA. CDR3 length: 16 amino acids. J was trimmed by 9 bases and V by 1 base; bases with no gene match: 9. The CDR3 sequence: CASSLIGLAGASEQFF. CDR3 nucleotide sequence: TGTGCCAGCAGCTTAATTGGCCTAGCGGGAGCGTCTGAGCAGTTCTTC.

The rearrangement joins TRBV19 to TRBJ2-1, with 12 positions matching TRBD2. The germline V gene encodes CDR1 LNHDA and CDR2 SQIVND (reference sequence). The CDR3 length is 16 residues. Trimming at V came to 5 bases and at J to 7 bases, leaving 9 bases not matched to a gene. In DNA, the CDR3 is TGTGCCAGTAGTGACGGGACTAGCGGGCAAGGGAATGAGCAGTTCTTC. Translation gives CASSDGTSGQGNEQFF.